Listed below are T cell receptor beta chains from one sample, sequenced in a study of cytomegalovirus exposure and HLA in healthy donors. Data came from immunoSEQ multiplex PCR; TCRdb stores just in-frame clones and leaves some out. The table has about 220,000 clones, 90% to 95% seen once. The specimen was PBMCs. The receptors originated from a woman aged 18-29 years in good health and CMV-seronegative. CDR3s include the opening cysteine and the closing phenylalanine or tryptophan. The order of the fields is clone size, D gene, V gene, J gene, CDR3 length, CDR3 protein, CDR3 DNA. D genes are given only for firm matches. Expanded clones get a size class; other rows say once, few or many, or leave the size out.

>once|TRBD1|TRBV28|TRBJ2-1|17
CASSLGLGRGSYNEQFF
TGTGCCAGCAGTTTGGGCCTAGGCAGGGGGTCCTACAATGAGCAGTTCTTC
>few|TRBD1|TRBV6-6|TRBJ1-5|14
CASRGDSRNQPQHF
TGTGCCAGCAGGGGGGACAGCCGCAATCAGCCCCAGCATTTT
>.|.|TRBV19|TRBJ1-5|15
CASTYQTRGNQPQHF
TGTGCCAGTACGTACCAGACAAGGGGAAATCAGCCCCAGCATTTT
>.|TRBD2|TRBV5-1|TRBJ2-4|20
CASSLGVGTSGRLSKNIQYF
TGCGCCAGCAGCTTGGGCGTTGGGACTAGCGGGAGGTTGTCCAAAAACATTCAGTACTTC
>.|.|TRBV6-5|TRBJ1-2|13
CASTPGGWNGYTF
TGTGCCAGCACCCCCGGAGGATGGAATGGCTACACCTTC
>once|.|TRBV10-2|TRBJ1-2|13
CASSGGGSYGYTF
TGCGCCAGCAGTGGTGGGGGGAGCTATGGCTACACCTTC
>.|TRBD2|TRBV10-3|TRBJ2-2|15
CAISGGGRSAGELFF
TGTGCCATCAGTGGGGGAGGGAGGAGCGCCGGGGAGCTGTTTTTT
>.|.|TRBV28|TRBJ1-5|14
CASSFFGGSQPQHF
TGTGCCAGCAGCTTTTTTGGGGGGAGTCAGCCCCAGCATTTT
>.|.|TRBV6-1|TRBJ1-2|12
CASSFQGYGYTF
TGTGCCAGCAGTTTCCAGGGGTATGGCTACACCTTC
>.|TRBD1|TRBV30|TRBJ1-5|15
CAWSEGQYSNQPQHF
TGTGCCTGGAGTGAGGGACAGTATAGCAATCAGCCCCAGCATTTT
>.|.|TRBV2|TRBJ2-1|16
CASSEGGRRPYNEQFF
TGTGCCAGCAGTGAAGGAGGGCGACGGCCCTACAATGAGCAGTTCTTC
>.|TRBD1|TRBV4-1|TRBJ2-7|16
CASSQEDRGSSYEQYF
TGCGCCAGCAGCCAGGAAGACAGGGGAAGTTCCTACGAGCAGTACTTC
>.|.|TRBV9|TRBJ2-3|13
CASSATSTDTQYF
TGTGCCAGCAGCGCCACAAGCACAGATACGCAGTATTTT
>.|.|TRBV10-2|TRBJ2-7|17
CASSAGRTGPVSYEQYF
TGCGCCAGCAGTGCGGGGAGGACGGGACCGGTTTCCTACGAGCAGTACTTC
>.|.|TRBV5-1|TRBJ1-6|16
CTSSLDPRGYNSPLHF
TGCACCAGCAGCTTGGACCCACGCGGATATAATTCACCCCTCCACTTT
>.|TRBD2|TRBV5-1|TRBJ2-3|17
CASSLVGGRGGTDTQYF
TGCGCCAGCAGCTTGGTCGGCGGGAGGGGCGGGACAGATACGCAGTATTTT
>.|TRBD2|TRBV5-4|TRBJ2-5|16
CASSIGLAGGQETQYF
TGTGCCAGCAGCATCGGACTAGCGGGAGGGCAAGAGACCCAGTACTTC
>few|TRBD1|TRBV10-2|TRBJ1-6|15
CASSDQGVGNSPLHF
TGCGCCAGCAGTGACCAGGGGGTAGGTAATTCACCCCTCCACTTT
>.|TRBD2|TRBV6-1|TRBJ2-2|16
CASSDYGTTNTGELFF
TGTGCCAGCAGTGATTACGGGACTACAAACACCGGGGAGCTGTTTTTT
>.|.|TRBV6-1|TRBJ2-7|14
CASSPTISSYEQYF
TGTGCCAGCAGTCCAACTATCAGCTCCTACGAGCAGTACTTC
>.|.|TRBV29-1|TRBJ2-1|12
CSGLDFLYEQFF
TGCAGCGGGTTAGACTTCCTCTATGAGCAGTTCTTC
>.|.|TRBV27|TRBJ1-1|13
CASRQTRDTEAFF
TGTGCCAGCAGACAGACCAGGGACACTGAAGCTTTCTTT
>.|.|TRBV18|TRBJ1-6|16
CASSWGPGTQNSPLHF
TGTGCCAGCTCCTGGGGACCGGGGACTCAGAATTCACCCCTCCACTTT
>.|TRBD2|TRBV5-6|TRBJ2-7|16
CASSIRLAGGPYEQYF
TGTGCCAGCAGCATACGACTAGCGGGAGGGCCCTACGAGCAGTACTTC
>.|TRBD1|TRBV6-1|TRBJ2-5|15
CASSAQGPSAETQYF
TGTGCCAGCAGTGCACAGGGGCCCTCCGCCGAGACCCAGTACTTC
>few|.|TRBV27|TRBJ1-2|12
CASRDRSYDYTF
TGTGCCAGCCGCGACAGGAGCTATGACTACACCTTC
>.|.|TRBV7-8|TRBJ2-1|12
CASSLVDRLEFF
TGTGCCAGCAGCTTAGTTGACAGGTTGGAGTTCTTC
>.|.|TRBV6-5|TRBJ2-5|14
CASSYSERGETQYF
TGTGCCAGCAGTTACTCAGAGAGGGGGGAGACCCAGTACTTC
>.|.|TRBV27|TRBJ1-1|13
CASSLLGGTEAFF
TGTGCCAGCAGTTTGCTGGGGGGCACTGAAGCTTTCTTT
>.|.|TRBV6-6|TRBJ1-4|16
CASSYRSGGISEKLFF
TGTGCCAGCAGTTACCGGTCGGGGGGAATCAGTGAAAAACTGTTTTTT
>once|.|TRBV11-3|TRBJ2-5|14
CASSHLGGSETQYF
TGTGCCAGCAGCCACCTAGGAGGTTCGGAGACCCAGTACTTC